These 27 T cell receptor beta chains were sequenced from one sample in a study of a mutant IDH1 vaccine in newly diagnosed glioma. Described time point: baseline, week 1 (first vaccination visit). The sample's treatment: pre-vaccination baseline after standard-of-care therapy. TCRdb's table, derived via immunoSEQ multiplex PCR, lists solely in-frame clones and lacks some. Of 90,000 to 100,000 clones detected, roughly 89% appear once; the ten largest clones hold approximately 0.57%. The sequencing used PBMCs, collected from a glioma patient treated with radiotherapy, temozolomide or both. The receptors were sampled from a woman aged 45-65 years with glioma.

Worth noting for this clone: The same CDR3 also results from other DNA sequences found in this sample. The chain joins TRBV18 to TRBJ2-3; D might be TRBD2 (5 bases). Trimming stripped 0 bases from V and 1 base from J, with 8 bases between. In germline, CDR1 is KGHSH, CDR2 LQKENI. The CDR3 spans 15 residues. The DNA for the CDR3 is TGTGCCAGCTCACCACCTAGCGTAGGCACAGATACGCAGTATTTT. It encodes CASSPPSVGTDTQYF.

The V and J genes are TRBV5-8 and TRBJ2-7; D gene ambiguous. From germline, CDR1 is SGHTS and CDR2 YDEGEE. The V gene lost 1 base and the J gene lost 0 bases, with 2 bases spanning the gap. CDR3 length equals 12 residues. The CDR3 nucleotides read TGTGCCAGCAGCTTGCGCTCCTACGAGCAGTACTTC. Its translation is CASSLRSYEQYF.

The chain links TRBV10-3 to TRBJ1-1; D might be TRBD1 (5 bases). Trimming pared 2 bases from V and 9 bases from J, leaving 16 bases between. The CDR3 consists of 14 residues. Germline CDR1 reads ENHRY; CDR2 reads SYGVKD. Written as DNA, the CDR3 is TGTGCCATCAGTGAGCCAGCCCAGGGTCACCAAGCTTTCTTT. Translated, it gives CAISEPAQGHQAFF.

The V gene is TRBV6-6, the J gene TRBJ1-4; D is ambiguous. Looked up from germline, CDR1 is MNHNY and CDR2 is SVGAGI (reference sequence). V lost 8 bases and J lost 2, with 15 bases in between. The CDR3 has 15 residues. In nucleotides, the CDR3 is TGTGCCAGCCGATCCGGGGAGACGACTAATGAAAAACTGTTTTTT. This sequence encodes CASRSGETTNEKLFF.

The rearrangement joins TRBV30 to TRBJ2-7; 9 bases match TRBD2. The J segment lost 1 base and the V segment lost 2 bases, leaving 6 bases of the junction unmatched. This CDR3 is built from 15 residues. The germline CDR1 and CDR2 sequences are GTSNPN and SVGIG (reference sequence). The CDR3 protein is CAWSISGRPSYEQYF. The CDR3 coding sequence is TGTGCCTGGAGTATCAGCGGGAGGCCTTCCTACGAGCAGTACTTC.

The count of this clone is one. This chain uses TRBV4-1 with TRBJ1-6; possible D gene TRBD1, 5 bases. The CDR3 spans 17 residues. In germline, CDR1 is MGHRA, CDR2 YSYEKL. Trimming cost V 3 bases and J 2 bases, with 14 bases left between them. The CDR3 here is CASSHSGRQTYNSPLHF. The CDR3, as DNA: TGCGCCAGCAGCCATTCCGGGAGACAGACCTATAATTCACCCCTCCACTTT.

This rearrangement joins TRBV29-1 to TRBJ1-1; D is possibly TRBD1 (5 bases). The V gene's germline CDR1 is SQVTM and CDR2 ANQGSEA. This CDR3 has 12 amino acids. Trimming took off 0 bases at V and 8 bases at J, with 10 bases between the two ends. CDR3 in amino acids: CSVEESGREAFF. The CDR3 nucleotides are TGCAGCGTTGAAGAGTCAGGGCGCGAAGCTTTCTTT.

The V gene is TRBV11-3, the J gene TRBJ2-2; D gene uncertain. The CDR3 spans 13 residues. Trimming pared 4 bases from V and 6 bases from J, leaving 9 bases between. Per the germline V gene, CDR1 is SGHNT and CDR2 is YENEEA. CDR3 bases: TGTGCCAGCAGCTCCGAATCGGCCGGGGAGCTGTTTTTT. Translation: CASSSESAGELFF.

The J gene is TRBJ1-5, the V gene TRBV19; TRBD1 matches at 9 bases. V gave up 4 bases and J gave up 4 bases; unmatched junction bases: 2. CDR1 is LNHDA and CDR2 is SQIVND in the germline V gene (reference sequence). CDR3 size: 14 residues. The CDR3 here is CASSTDRGNQPQHF. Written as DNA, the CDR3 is TGTGCCAGTAGTACGGACAGGGGAAATCAGCCCCAGCATTTT.

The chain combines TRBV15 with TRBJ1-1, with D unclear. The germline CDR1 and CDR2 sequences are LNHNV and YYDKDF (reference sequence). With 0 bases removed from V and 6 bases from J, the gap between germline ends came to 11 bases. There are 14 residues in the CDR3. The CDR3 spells CATSRDPGVAEAFF. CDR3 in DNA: TGTGCCACCAGCAGAGACCCGGGTGTTGCTGAAGCTTTCTTT.

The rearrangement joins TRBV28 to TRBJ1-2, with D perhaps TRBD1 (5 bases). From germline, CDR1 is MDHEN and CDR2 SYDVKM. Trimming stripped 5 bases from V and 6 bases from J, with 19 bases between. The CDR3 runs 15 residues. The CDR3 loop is CASSPPGQGLNGYTF. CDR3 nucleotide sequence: TGTGCCAGCAGTCCTCCGGGCCAGGGACTAAATGGCTACACCTTC.

The CDR3 spells CASSLGTSSYNSPLHF. In nucleotides, the CDR3 is TGTGCCAGCAGCTTGGGGACGAGCTCCTATAATTCACCCCTCCACTTT. This chain connects TRBV5-6 to TRBJ1-6; D not certain. V lost 0 bases to trimming and J lost 0 bases, with 7 bases between them. CDR1 and CDR2 (germline): SGHDT, YYEEEE. The CDR3 totals 16 residues.

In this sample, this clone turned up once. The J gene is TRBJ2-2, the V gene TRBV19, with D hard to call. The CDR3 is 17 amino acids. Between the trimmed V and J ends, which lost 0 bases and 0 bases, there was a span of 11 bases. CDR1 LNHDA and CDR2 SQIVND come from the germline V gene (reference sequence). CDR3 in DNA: TGTGCCAGTAGTATAGATTTGGAGACCTCGAACACCGGGGAGCTGTTTTTT. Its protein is CASSIDLETSNTGELFF.

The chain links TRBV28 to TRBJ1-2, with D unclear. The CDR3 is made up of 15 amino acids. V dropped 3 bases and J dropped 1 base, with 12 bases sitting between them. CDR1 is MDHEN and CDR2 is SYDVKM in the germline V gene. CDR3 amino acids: CASSLAPAVNYGYTF. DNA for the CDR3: TGTGCCAGCAGTTTGGCCCCAGCAGTTAACTATGGCTACACCTTC.

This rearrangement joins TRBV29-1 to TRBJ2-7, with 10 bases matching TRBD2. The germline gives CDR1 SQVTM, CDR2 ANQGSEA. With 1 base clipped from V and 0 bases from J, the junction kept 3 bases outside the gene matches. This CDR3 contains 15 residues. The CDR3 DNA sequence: TGCAGCGTTGAAGTTGCTAGCGGGAGCTCCTACGAGCAGTACTTC. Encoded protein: CSVEVASGSSYEQYF.

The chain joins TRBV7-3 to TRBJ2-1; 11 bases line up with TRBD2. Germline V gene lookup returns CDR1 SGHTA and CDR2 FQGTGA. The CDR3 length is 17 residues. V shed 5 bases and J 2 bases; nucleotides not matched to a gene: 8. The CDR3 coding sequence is TGTGCCAGCAGCGCCCTCGTAGCGGGAGGGACCTACAATGAGCAGTTCTTC. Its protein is CASSALVAGGTYNEQFF.

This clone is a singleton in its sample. Here the CDR3 reads CASSFGGSSYEQYF. In DNA, the CDR3 is TGTGCCAGCAGTTTTGGCGGGAGCTCCTACGAGCAGTACTTC. This sequence joins TRBV27 and TRBJ2-7; 7 nucleotides match TRBD2. CDR3 size: 14 residues. The V segment lost 3 bases and the J segment 0 bases; nucleotides outside the gene matches: 2. Germline V gene data show CDR1 as MNHEY and CDR2 as SMNVEV (reference sequence).

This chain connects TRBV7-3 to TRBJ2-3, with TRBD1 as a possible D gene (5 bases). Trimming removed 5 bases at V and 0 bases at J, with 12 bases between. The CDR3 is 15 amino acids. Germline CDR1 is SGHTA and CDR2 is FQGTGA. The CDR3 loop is CASSLETESTDTQYF. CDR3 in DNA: TGTGCCAGCAGCCTGGAGACAGAAAGCACAGATACGCAGTATTTT.

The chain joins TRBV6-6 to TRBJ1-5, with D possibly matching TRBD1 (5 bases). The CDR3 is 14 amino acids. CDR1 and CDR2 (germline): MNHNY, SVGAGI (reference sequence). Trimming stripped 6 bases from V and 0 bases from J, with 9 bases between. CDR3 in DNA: TGTGCCAGCAGCGGGGACTATAGCAATCAGCCCCAGCATTTT. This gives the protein CASSGDYSNQPQHF.

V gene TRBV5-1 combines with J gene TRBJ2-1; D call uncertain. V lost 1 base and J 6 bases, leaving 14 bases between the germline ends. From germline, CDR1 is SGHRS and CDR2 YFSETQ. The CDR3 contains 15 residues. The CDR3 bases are TGCGCCAGCAGCTTGAGTGAGGTTCCGGCCAATGAGCAGTTCTTC. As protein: CASSLSEVPANEQFF.

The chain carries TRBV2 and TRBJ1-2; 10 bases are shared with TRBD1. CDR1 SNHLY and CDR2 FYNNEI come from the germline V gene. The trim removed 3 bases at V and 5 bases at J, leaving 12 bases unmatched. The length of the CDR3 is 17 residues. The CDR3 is CASSERDRGFGGYGYTF. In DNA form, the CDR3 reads TGTGCCAGCAGTGAGAGGGACAGGGGATTCGGGGGATATGGCTACACCTTC. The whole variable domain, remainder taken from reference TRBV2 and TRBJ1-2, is EPEVTQTPSHQVTQMGQEVILRCVPISNHLYFYWYRQILGQKVEFLVSFYNNEISEKSEIFDDQFSVERPDGSNFTLKIRSTKLEDSAMYFCASSERDRGFGGYGYTFGSGTRLTVV.

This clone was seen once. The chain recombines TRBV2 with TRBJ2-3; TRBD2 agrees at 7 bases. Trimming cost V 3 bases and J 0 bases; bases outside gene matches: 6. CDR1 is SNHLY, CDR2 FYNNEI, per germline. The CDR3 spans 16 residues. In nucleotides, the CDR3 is TGTGCCAGCAGTGATGGGAGGGCGACTAGCACAGATACGCAGTATTTT. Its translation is CASSDGRATSTDTQYF. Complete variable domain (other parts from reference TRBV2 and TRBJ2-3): EPEVTQTPSHQVTQMGQEVILRCVPISNHLYFYWYRQILGQKVEFLVSFYNNEISEKSEIFDDQFSVERPDGSNFTLKIRSTKLEDSAMYFCASSDGRATSTDTQYFGPGTRLTVL.

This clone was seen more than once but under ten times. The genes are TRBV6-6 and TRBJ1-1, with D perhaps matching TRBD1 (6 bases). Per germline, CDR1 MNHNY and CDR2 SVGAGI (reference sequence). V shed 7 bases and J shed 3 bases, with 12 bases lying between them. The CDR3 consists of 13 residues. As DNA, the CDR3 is TGTGCCAGCAAACAGGGTATGCACACTGAAGCTTTCTTT. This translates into CASKQGMHTEAFF.

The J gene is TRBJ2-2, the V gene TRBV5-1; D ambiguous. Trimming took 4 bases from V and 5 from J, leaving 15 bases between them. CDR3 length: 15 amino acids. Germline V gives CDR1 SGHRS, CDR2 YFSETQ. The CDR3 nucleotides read TGCGCCAGCAGCGAAGGAACGAGGTGGACCGGGGAGCTGTTTTTT. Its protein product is CASSEGTRWTGELFF.

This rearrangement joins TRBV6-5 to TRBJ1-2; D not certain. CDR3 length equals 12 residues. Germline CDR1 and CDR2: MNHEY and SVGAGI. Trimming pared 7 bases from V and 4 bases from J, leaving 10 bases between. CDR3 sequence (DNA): TGTGCCAGCAACGATCCCCTCTATGGCTACACCTTC. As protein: CASNDPLYGYTF.

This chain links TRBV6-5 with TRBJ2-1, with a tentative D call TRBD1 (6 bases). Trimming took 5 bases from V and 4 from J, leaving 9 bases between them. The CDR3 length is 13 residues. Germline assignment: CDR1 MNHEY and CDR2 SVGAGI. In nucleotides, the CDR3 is TGTGCCAGCAGTCAAGACAGGTACAATGAGCAGTTCTTC. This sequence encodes CASSQDRYNEQFF.

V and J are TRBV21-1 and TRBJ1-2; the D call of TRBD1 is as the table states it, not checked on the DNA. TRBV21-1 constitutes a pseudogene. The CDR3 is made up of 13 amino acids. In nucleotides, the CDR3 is TGTGCCAGCAGCAAAGACAGGTACTATGGCTACACCTTC. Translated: CASSKDRYYGYTF.